Here is one TCR beta chain with its context. This clone was observed a handful of times. This clone's antigen is unknown. The input lacks base qualities; no much larger clone sits a single base away. This sample was included in a study of beta chain features in type 1 diabetes listed by TCRdb under 2018. About the full investigation: Mean age, gender distribution, total cell number and subset yield were not different between patients and healthy donors. A total of some 100,000,000 sorted cells were examined across all samples, and a strong correlation was observed between cell number per subset and RNA yield. Regulatory and stem cell-like memory subsets were obtained from only 8 patients and about eight healthy donors, while naive and central memory subsets were obtained from all 28 donors. The study compared the TCRB repertoires of sorted circulating CD4+ T cell subsets in recently diagnosed type 1 diabetes patients with those in matched healthy donors. The full study reports these points: HLA sub-analyses involved small numbers of individuals, so any influence of HLA type on TCRB rearrangement remained unresolved. Naive, central memory and regulatory TCRB repertoires appeared to be more alike among patients than among healthy donors. Because cDNA was sequenced instead of genomic DNA, activated cells with high expression could be over-represented, although the groups did not differ in activation or CD3 levels. PCR may preferentially amplify shorter templates, but because patient and control samples were amplified and corrected together, any resulting skew would affect both groups equally. Patients with type 1 diabetes made fewer insertions and deleted more nucleotides at VDJ recombination sites, implying thymic rearrangement abnormalities. A moderate but significant shortening of TCRB CDR3 length was observed in type 1 diabetes patients in all four CD4+ subsets.

A single peripheral blood draw of about 116 mL on average was collected from each donor into heparinised tubes. Naive, central memory, regulatory and stem cell-like memory CD4+ T cells were sorted on a BD FACSAria II using a panel including CD45RO, CCR7, CD25, CD127, CD95 and CD27. All sorted populations exceeded 95% purity. PBMCs were separated immediately by Lymphoprep density gradient centrifugation and were stained directly, without being cultured. So that batch effects would be minimized, each experiment stained and sorted samples in pairs, pairing one healthy donor with one patient. The germline V gene (reference sequence) supplies CDR1 GTSNPN and CDR2 SVGIG. V and J are truncated by 3 bases and 6 bases respectively, leaving an intervening sequence of 23 bases. The CDR3, from cysteine to phenylalanine, totals 16 residues. CDR3 DNA only is kept here, 48 bases in frame from base 1. The entire isolated RNA was reverse transcribed using the High Capacity cDNA Reverse Transcription Kit, and thus expressed TCRB transcripts were sequenced. Deep immunoSEQ sequencing was performed on naive, central memory and regulatory T cell samples, with an average of roughly 4 million total reads per sample. After sorted cells were lysed in RLT buffer, RNA was extracted with DNase-treated RNeasy Micro or Mini kits, with the choice depending on cell number. Each cell subset was processed separately to prevent cross-contamination, with patient and healthy donor samples processed together. The immunoSEQ multiplex PCR was used to amplify TCRB sequences from cDNA, generating 87-bp fragments that spanned the CDR3 region. The amplicons were sequenced using the Illumina HiSeq platform. As for the original processing: Synthetic template baselines were used to correct PCR bias computationally, reads within Hamming distance 2 were collapsed together, and singletons that could not be merged were discarded. Reads were aligned against IMGT so that V, D and J genes, CDR3 length and insertions or deletions at six rearrangement sites could be assigned. Within each subset, clonotype counts were normalized to sorted cell number, and only after that were true diversity and Gini coefficients computed with the tcR R package. Repertoire sharing was quantified using the overlap coefficient calculated on TCRB nucleotide sequences. Out-of-frame TCRB sequences from naive cells were analyzed to stand in for the pre-selection repertoire. The source is immuneACCESS, and TCRdb retained only in-frame sequences with V and J called. Part of the clones is not carried over; for the studies checked, unresolved V genes explain less than half of this, and the remainder is unexplained. The DNA was the basis for D and trimming; V, J and clone size are from that table. The sample table shows about 230,000 clones, and under 20% are seen once. Less than 0.09% of the sample is taken by the ten largest.

The V gene is TRBV30 and the J gene is TRBJ1-1; TRBD1 is perhaps the D gene, given 5 matching bases. The source is a man aged 30 to 45 with type 1 diabetes. The sample comprised naive CD4+ T cells from blood. Reading the label with the study, this specimen's cell subset or site is: true naive CD4+ T cells. For the CDR3, the sequence is CAWRGKRGGQYAEAFF. The DNA sequence is as follows: TGTGCCTGGAGGGGAAAAAGGGGAGGTCAATACGCTGAAGCTTTCTTT.